This T cell receptor beta chain was observed in a study of esophageal squamous cell carcinoma tumors (dated by TCRdb to the early 2020s). Concerning the study at large: Principal component analysis with K-means clustering of immunohistochemical values for T-cell and checkpoint markers was used to divide patients into immuno relation high and low groups. The roughly eleven cases yielded approximately 1.6 million total TCRalpha reads and around 1.3 million total TCRbeta reads, and around 29,000 and 37,000 of those reads, respectively, were unique. The study was designed to assess TCR repertoire diversity and shared TCR repertoires of T cells within the tumor environment of esophageal squamous cell carcinoma. In Japan, approximately 54 patients with esophageal squamous cell carcinoma who were treated surgically made up the wider cohort, which included around 20 high and around 30 low immuno relation cases. TCR sequencing was performed on 10 or so patients, consisting of five randomly selected high immuno relation cases and five background-matched low immuno relation cases.

Patients who received neoadjuvant chemotherapy or who lacked clinical information were excluded from enrollment. The TCR-sequenced cases shown were male and underwent subtotal esophagectomy with 2- or 3-field lymphadenectomy. RNA was isolated from bulk tumor tissue sections using a Qiagen AllPrep kit, and no T-cell sorting was performed. Small sections of surgically resected tumor tissue were stored in RNAlater reagent at -80°C until RNA extraction. What the authors observed across the whole study: About 30% of the 10 cases showed a single dominant TCRalpha VJ recombination with apparently reduced TCRalpha diversity. Under 30 TRAV|TRAJ and about two dozen TRBV|TRBJ combinations appeared shared among high immuno relation cases, including TRAV13-1|TRAJ22 and TRBV7-9|TRBJ2-7. Given the large variation in the TCRalphabeta repertoire, the shared V|J recombination candidates might have been chosen by chance. Since the TCRalpha and TCRbeta chains were sequenced separately, neither the chain pairing nor the recognized antigens could be determined. No difference in total TCR repertoire counts was observed between groups, whereas significant repertoire counts were found to be higher in the high immuno relation group. Only a few cases were included in the TCR repertoire analysis, and no investigation at the CDR3 clonotype level was carried out.

As to this clonotype: Its antigen remains undetermined. A much larger clonotype is one base distant, so this may be a read error.

Library prep was done by 5' RACE. A PCR using KAPA HiFi with TCRalpha or TCRbeta constant-region primers and a P20EA primer was followed by a nested second PCR with CA2 or CB2. Amplification of TCR genes was performed by unbiased adaptor ligation RT-PCR, in which reverse transcription was carried out with Superscript III and a polyT18-containing BSL-18E primer. Once second-strand synthesis and blunting were done, the P10EA/P20EA adaptor was ligated onto the 5' end of the cDNA, and NotI digestion came next. Both the first and second PCRs consisted of roughly 21 cycles of 98 degrees C for 20 s, 65 degrees C for 30 s and 72 degrees C for 1 min. Amplicons were indexed with the Nextera XT Index kit v2 Set A, pooled equimolarly and quantified on a Qubit 2.0 Fluorometer. For sequencing, the Illumina MiSeq platform generated 2x300 bp paired-end reads. The source study handled its data this way. Reads were assigned to V and J genes by highest identity to IMGT reference sequences using Repertoire Genesis software ver.1.0. CDR3 was defined as the region from Cys104 to Phe118 plus Gly119 and was translated, and unique sequence reads were defined by distinct V, J and CDR3 amino acids. Shared V|J combinations were selected as significant in both a Fisher's exact test in edgeR and a Mann Whitney U test. Repertoire dissimilarity index was computed with the R rdi package after removing singletons and bootstrapping 500 repertoire combinations. TCRdb reanalyzed the raw reads on its own, using fastp at Q25 for trimming and MiXCR for clone calling, and kept in-frame beta chains. Here each entry gathers all rows of one CDR3 protein and keeps the most common genes and DNA. These V and J calls are TCRdb output, not the study's own analysis. This sample holds some 1,000 distinct CDR3 sequences; roughly 14% were observed only once. The top ten clonotypes cover 15% to 20% of the sample.

From the cysteine through the phenylalanine, the CDR3 covers 18 amino acids. Only the CDR3 DNA stays, 54 bases, in frame from base 1. Taken from the germline V gene (reference sequence), the CDR1 and CDR2 loops are DFQATT and SNEGSKA. Compared with germline, V lacks 6 bases and J lacks 3 bases; bases without a gene match: 18. Input material: tumor tissue. The sequence is built from TRBV20-1 and TRBJ1-1; TRBD1 aligns with 11 central bases. This TCR was sampled from a man aged 45-85 years with esophageal squamous cell carcinoma. CDR3 sequence: CSAPPSWGQGGGDTEAFF. The DNA sequence follows: TGCAGTGCCCCCCCGTCCTGGGGACAGGGGGGGGGTGACACTGAAGCTTTCTTT.